Presented here are 3 T cell receptor beta chains from one specimen sequenced in a study of blood T cell repertoires in COVID-19. The table came from immunoSEQ multiplex PCR; TCRdb's copy has only in-frame clones and leaves some out. The sample consists of more than 95,000 clones, approximately 87% of them appearing once. Sequencing input: peripheral blood. Source of these receptors: a man aged 65 to 79 who had recovered from COVID-19.

CDR3 loop: CASRMRFGTSGSNEQFF. CDR3 nucleotides: TGTGCCAGCAGGATGAGGTTCGGGACTAGCGGGAGTAATGAGCAGTTCTTC. This chain joins TRBV5-5 and TRBJ2-1, with 14 bases aligning to TRBD2. There are 17 residues in the CDR3. V gave up 5 bases and J gave up 7 bases; unmatched junction bases: 11. Germline V gene sequence: CDR1 SGHKS, CDR2 YYEKEE (reference sequence).

The CDR3 spells CASVSQRFEQFF. DNA of the CDR3: TGTGCCAGCGTAAGCCAGCGATTCGAGCAGTTCTTC. This chain connects TRBV27 to TRBJ2-1; D remains unclear. The CDR3 totals 12 residues. Germline loops: CDR1 MNHEY, CDR2 SMNVEV (reference sequence). V was pared by 8 bases and J by 10 bases, with 15 bases between.

The chain uses TRBV30 and TRBJ1-6, with D perhaps matching TRBD1 (5 bases). Germline V lookup: CDR1 GTSNPN, CDR2 SVGIG (reference sequence). Trimming shortened V by 5 bases and J by 14 bases, and 16 bases separated the two germline ends. CDR3 size: 12 residues. The CDR3 sequence is CAWGRRGTTLHF. DNA of the CDR3: TGTGCCTGGGGGCGGCGGGGGACCACCCTCCACTTT. Variable domain in full (rest from reference TRBV30 and TRBJ1-6): SQTIHQWPATLVQPVGSPLSLECTVEGTSNPNLYWYRQAAGRGLQLLFYSVGIGQISSEVPQNLSASRPQDRQFILSSKKLLLSDSGFYLCAWGRRGTTLHFGNGTRLTVT.